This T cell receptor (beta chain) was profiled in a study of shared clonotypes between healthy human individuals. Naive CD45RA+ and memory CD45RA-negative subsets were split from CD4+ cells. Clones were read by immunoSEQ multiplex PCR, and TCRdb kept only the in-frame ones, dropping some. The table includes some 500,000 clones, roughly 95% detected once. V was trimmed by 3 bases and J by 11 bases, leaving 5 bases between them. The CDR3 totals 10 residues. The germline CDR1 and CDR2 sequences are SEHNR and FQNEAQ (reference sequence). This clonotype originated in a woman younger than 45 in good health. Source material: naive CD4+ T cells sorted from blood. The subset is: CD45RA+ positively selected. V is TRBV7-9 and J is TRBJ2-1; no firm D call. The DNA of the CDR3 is TGTGCCAGCAGCTTTCGGCAGCAGTTCTTC. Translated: CASSFRQQFF.